Detailed here is one T cell receptor (beta chain). Some clones are missing from TCRdb's copy, which holds only in-frame ones; the method was immunoSEQ multiplex PCR. The table has approximately 64,000 clones, approximately 80% seen once; the top ten hold 0.7%. The data derive from a study of OX40 agonist ivuxolimab in advanced cancers. Germline V gives CDR1 MNHNS, CDR2 SASEGT. The CDR3 is made up of 14 amino acids. This chain joins TRBV6-1 and TRBJ2-5; a weak D match, TRBD2 (6 bases). The DNA matches TRBJ2-7 better at its end, which makes the J call doubtful. The clonotype was recovered from an adult with an advanced solid tumor such as melanoma, head and neck, liver or kidney cancer. Material: CD4+ or CD8+ T cells sorted from blood, obtained in a trial of the OX40 agonist ivuxolimab. The CDR3 bases are TGTGCCAGCAGGACGGGACTTCCGCGGTACGAGCAGTACTTC. This gives the protein CASRTGLPRYEQYF.